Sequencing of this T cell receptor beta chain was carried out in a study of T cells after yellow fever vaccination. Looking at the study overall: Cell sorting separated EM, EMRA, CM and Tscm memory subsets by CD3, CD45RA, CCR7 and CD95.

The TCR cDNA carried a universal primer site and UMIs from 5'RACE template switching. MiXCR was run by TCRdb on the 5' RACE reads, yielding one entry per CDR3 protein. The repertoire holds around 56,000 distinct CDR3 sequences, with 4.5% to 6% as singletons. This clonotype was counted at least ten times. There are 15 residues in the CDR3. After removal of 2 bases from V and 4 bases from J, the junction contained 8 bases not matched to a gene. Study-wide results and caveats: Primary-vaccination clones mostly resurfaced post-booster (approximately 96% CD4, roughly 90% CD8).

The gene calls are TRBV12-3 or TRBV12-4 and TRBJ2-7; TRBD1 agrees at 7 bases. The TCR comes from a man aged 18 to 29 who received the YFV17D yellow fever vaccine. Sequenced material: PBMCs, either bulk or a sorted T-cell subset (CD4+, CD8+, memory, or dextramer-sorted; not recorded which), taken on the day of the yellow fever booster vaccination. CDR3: CASSLYRQGSYEQYF. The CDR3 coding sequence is TGTGCCAGCAGTTTATACAGACAGGGCTCATACGAGCAGTACTTC.